This TCR beta chain was sequenced in a study of graft-versus-host responses after intestinal transplantation. Whole-study context: Isolated intestinal, liver-intestinal, or multivisceral transplants had been given to the recipients.

The germline V and J ends were trimmed by 0 bases and 9 bases, with 15 bases remaining between them. The germline gives CDR1 MNHEY, CDR2 SMNVEV (reference sequence). This CDR3 region has 16 residues. Only in-frame clones appear in the TCRdb table, and some are missing; sequencing was by immunoSEQ multiplex PCR. Here the sample spans fewer than 8,500 clones, approximately 72% being singletons. Graft tissue was processed to release intraepithelial and lamina propria lymphocytes. This specimen was ileum tissue, taken 226 days after intestinal transplant. This receptor was taken from a human patient who received an intestinal transplant, so some T cells may come from the graft donor. The chain recombines TRBV27 with TRBJ1-6; possible D gene TRBD1, 6 bases. The CDR3 reads CASSLSGGMSSSPLHF. CDR3 in DNA: TGTGCCAGCAGTTTATCAGGGGGAATGTCGAGTTCACCCCTCCACTTT.